This passage covers 16 T cell receptor beta chains from one sample sequenced in a study of neurological immune-mediated disorders. TCRdb independently ran MiXCR on the 5' RACE reads; one entry per CDR3 protein. The table records 25,000 to 30,000 distinct CDR3 sequences, about a sixth of them present only once. The time point: technical triplicate 3. The specimen was CD4+ T cells from blood. These receptors were collected from a female donor with HTLV-1-associated myelopathy (HAM/TSP).

This clonotype was observed many times. The CDR3 is CASTLRDSPNEQYF. CDR3 bases: TGTGCCAGCACCTTAAGGGACAGCCCTAACGAGCAGTACTTC. The chain couples TRBV6-2 or TRBV6-3 to TRBJ2-7, with TRBD1 matching 7 bases. Trimming at V came to 7 bases and at J to 5 bases, leaving 11 bases not matched to a gene. CDR1 is MNHEY, CDR2 SVGEGT, per germline. The CDR3 is 14 residues long.

This clonotype came up many times. The chain recombines TRBV3-1 with TRBJ2-3; 7 bases are a match to TRBD2. The V and J ends lost 4 bases and 7 bases, in that order; junction bases with no gene match: 11. The CDR3 covers 15 residues. Germline V gene data show CDR1 as LGHDT and CDR2 as YNNKEL (reference sequence). The CDR3 DNA sequence: TGTGCCAGCAGCCCCGGGACTGGGGGGGTAAATACGCAGTATTTT. It codes for CASSPGTGGVNTQYF.

This clonotype was found many times. V usage is TRBV6-6 and J usage is TRBJ2-2; D is possibly TRBD1 or TRBD2 (5 bases each). CDR1 MNHNY and CDR2 SVGAGI come from the germline V gene (reference sequence). Between the trimmed V and J ends, which lost 6 bases and 4 bases, there was a span of 15 bases. CDR3 length equals 15 residues. The CDR3 reads CASRGPGTATGELFF. In nucleotides, the CDR3 is TGTGCCAGCAGAGGTCCCGGGACGGCCACCGGGGAGCTGTTTTTT.

This clonotype was seen ten or more times. The chain carries TRBV7-9 and TRBJ2-7; no reliable D call. Germline V gives CDR1 SEHNR, CDR2 FQNEAQ (reference sequence). V lost 5 bases to trimming and J lost 4 bases, with 9 bases between them. The CDR3 totals 12 residues. DNA for the CDR3: TGTGCCAGCAGCCCCGCCCCTTACGAGCAGTACTTC. This sequence encodes CASSPAPYEQYF.

This clonotype came up many times. V usage is TRBV7-2 and J usage is TRBJ2-1; the match to TRBD2 covers 9 bases. Germline V gene lookup returns CDR1 SGHTA and CDR2 FQGNSA. The CDR3 runs 15 residues. J was trimmed by 0 bases and V by 8 bases; bases with no gene match: 5. The CDR3 region is CASSRAGGSYNEQFF. Written as DNA, the CDR3 is TGTGCCAGCTCCCGAGCGGGGGGCTCCTACAATGAGCAGTTCTTC.

This clonotype was recorded many times. The rearrangement joins TRBV19 to TRBJ2-1; 9 bases fit TRBD2. The germline CDR1 and CDR2 sequences are LNHDA and SQIVND (reference sequence). The CDR3 runs 14 residues. V gave up 3 bases and J gave up 6 bases; unmatched junction bases: 3. CDR3 coding DNA: TGTGCCAGTAGTATTGCGGGAGGGCCCAATGAGCAGTTCTTC. Its translation: CASSIAGGPNEQFF.

This clonotype was observed at least ten times. The chain recombines TRBV20-1 with TRBJ2-7; 11 positions agree with TRBD2. The germline V gene encodes CDR1 DFQATT and CDR2 SNEGSKA (reference sequence). The CDR3 spans 14 residues. The V gene end was trimmed by 3 bases and the J gene end by 1 base; junction bases not matched to a gene: 2. The CDR3 sequence: CSARGTSGSYEQYF. The CDR3 DNA sequence: TGCAGTGCTAGGGGGACTAGCGGATCCTACGAGCAGTACTTC.

This clonotype came up many times. V gene TRBV4-1 combines with J gene TRBJ2-3; possibly TRBD2 for D (6 bases). This CDR3 is built from 14 residues. CDR1 and CDR2 (germline): MGHRA, YSYEKL. The germline V and J ends were trimmed by 4 bases and 2 bases, with 10 bases remaining between them. The CDR3 region has the DNA TGCGCCAGCAGCCCCTTAGCGGACACAGATACGCAGTATTTT. Amino acids: CASSPLADTDTQYF.

This clonotype came up many times. The CDR3 sequence is CASSDPPGRISSNTGELFF. The DNA for the CDR3 is TGTGCCAGCAGCGACCCCCCCGGTCGAATATCCTCGAACACCGGGGAGCTGTTTTTT. The chain employs TRBV7-9 and TRBJ2-2, with D hard to call. The CDR3 covers 19 residues. The V gene lost 5 bases and the J gene lost 0 bases, with 22 bases spanning the gap. Germline V gene sequence: CDR1 SEHNR, CDR2 FQNEAQ (reference sequence).

Judged by abundance, this clonotype is medium-sized. V usage is TRBV24-1 and J usage is TRBJ2-1, with D uncertain. CDR1 and CDR2 (germline): KGHDR, SFDVKD. V shed 4 bases and J shed 5 bases, with 5 bases lying between them. The CDR3 covers 12 residues. The CDR3 region is CATSERDNEQFF. The DNA for the CDR3 is TGTGCCACCAGTGAACGCGACAATGAGCAGTTCTTC.

This clonotype was recorded at least ten times. The V gene is TRBV28, the J gene TRBJ2-5; D gene ambiguous. V lost 3 bases to trimming and J lost 2 bases, with 10 bases between them. CDR1 and CDR2 (germline): MDHEN, SYDVKM. The CDR3 has 14 residues. CDR3 nucleotide sequence: TGTGCCAGCAGTTTCGTACAAGCTCAAGAGACCCAGTACTTC. Amino acids: CASSFVQAQETQYF.

At least ten counts were recorded for this clonotype. The chain has TRBV7-6 and TRBJ2-5; no clear D. CDR3 size: 13 residues. Germline CDR1 is SGHVS and CDR2 is FNYEAQ. V lost 2 bases and J 1 base, leaving 5 bases between the germline ends. The CDR3 reads CASSLSVQETQYF. Written as DNA, the CDR3 is TGTGCCAGCAGCTTATCGGTCCAAGAGACCCAGTACTTC.

The sample holds many counts of this clonotype. This chain connects TRBV6-5 to TRBJ2-3; unclear D gene. There are 14 residues in the CDR3. The ends were cut back, 0 bases at V and 6 bases at J, with 10 bases in the middle. Germline-derived CDR1 and CDR2 are MNHEY and SVGAGI. The CDR3 DNA sequence: TGTGCCAGCAGTTACTCGACCCCTCTGGATACGCAGTATTTT. Protein sequence: CASSYSTPLDTQYF.

This clonotype was detected many times. The rearrangement uses TRBV6-1 and TRBJ1-2; 8 positions agree with TRBD1. J lost 9 bases, V lost 1 base, and 1 base had no gene match. This CDR3 is 12 amino acids long. CDR1 MNHNS and CDR2 SASEGT come from the germline V gene. The CDR3 nucleotides read TGTGCCAGCAGTGAAGGACAGGGGAGCTACACCTTC. Its translation is CASSEGQGSYTF.

This clonotype was found many times. The J gene is TRBJ2-5, the V gene TRBV4-1; D remains unclear. The CDR3 runs to 11 residues. Germline loops: CDR1 MGHRA, CDR2 YSYEKL. The germline V and J ends were trimmed by 3 bases and 7 bases, with 6 bases remaining between them. CDR3 protein: CASSQAGTQYF. Written as DNA, the CDR3 is TGCGCCAGCAGCCAGGCCGGGACCCAGTACTTC.

This clonotype occurred a few times. A much bigger clone sits one base away, suggesting this may be a read error. The rearrangement uses TRBV5-1 and TRBJ2-5, with D possibly TRBD2 on 6 matching bases. CDR3 length: 15 residues. The germline CDR1 and CDR2 sequences are SGHRS and YFSETQ. Here the CDR3 reads CASNLGPSEQETQYF. For the CDR3, the DNA is TGCGCCAGCAACTTGGGGCCTAGCGAACAAGAGACCCAGTACTTC.